This TCR beta chain was documented in a study of blood T cell repertoires in COVID-19. As for the study in general: COVID-19 samples from acute and convalescent phases originated in the United States, Italy and Spain. The cDNA or gDNA used as material had been derived from T cells, B-cell-depleted T cells, or PBMCs.

From germline, CDR1 is ENHRY and CDR2 SYGVKD. The CDR3 runs 12 residues. The V and J ends lost 10 bases and 7 bases respectively, with 14 bases between them. Seattle participants joined during active infection and were tracked over time. Per the study methods: By means of reference gene primer amplification, nucleated cell counts were estimated. Only in-frame clones appear in the TCRdb table, and some are missing; sequencing was by immunoSEQ multiplex PCR. The V and J calls and clone size are taken from that table; D and trimming were inferred from the DNA. This table holds about 480,000 clones, roughly nine tenths found once.

This TCR was recovered from a man aged 18 to 35 with COVID-19, enrolled during active disease. The material sequenced was peripheral blood. The chain is built from TRBV10-3 and TRBJ2-1; tentative D call: TRBD2 (5 bases). CDR3 residues: CATLSGGNEQFF. As DNA, the CDR3 is TGTGCCACCCTGTCCGGCGGGAATGAGCAGTTCTTC.